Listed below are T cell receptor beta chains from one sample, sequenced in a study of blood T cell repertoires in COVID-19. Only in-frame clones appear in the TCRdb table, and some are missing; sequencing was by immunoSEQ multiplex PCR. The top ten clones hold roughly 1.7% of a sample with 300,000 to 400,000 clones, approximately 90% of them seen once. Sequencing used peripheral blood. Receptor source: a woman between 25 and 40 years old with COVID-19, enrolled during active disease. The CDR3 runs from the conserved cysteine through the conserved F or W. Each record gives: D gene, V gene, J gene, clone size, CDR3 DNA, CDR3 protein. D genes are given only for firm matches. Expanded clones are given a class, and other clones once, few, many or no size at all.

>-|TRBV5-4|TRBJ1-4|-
TGTGCCAGCAGCCGCAGGGGTTCCTCTGAAAAACTGTTTTTT
CASSRRGSSEKLFF
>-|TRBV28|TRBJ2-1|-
TGTGCCAGCAGTTTTTCCCCCACGGACAATGAGCAGTTCTTC
CASSFSPTDNEQFF
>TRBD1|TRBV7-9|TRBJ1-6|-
TGTGCCAGCAGCGCGGACAGGGGATGGGATAATTCACCCCTCCACTTT
CASSADRGWDNSPLHF
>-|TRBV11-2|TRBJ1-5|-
TGTGCCAGCAGCCGGGGGGCGGCTGGCAATCAGCCCCAGCATTTT
CASSRGAAGNQPQHF
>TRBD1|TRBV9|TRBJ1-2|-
TGTGCCAGCAGCGGATGGACAGGGGGCACCTATGGCTACACCTTC
CASSGWTGGTYGYTF
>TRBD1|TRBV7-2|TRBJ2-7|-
TGTGCCAGCAGCCTTCCTGGAACAGGGGACGTCTCCTACGAGCAGTACTTC
CASSLPGTGDVSYEQYF
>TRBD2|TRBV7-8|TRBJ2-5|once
TGTGCCAGCAGTTTGGGACTAGCGGGGTACCAAGAGACCCAGTACTTC
CASSLGLAGYQETQYF
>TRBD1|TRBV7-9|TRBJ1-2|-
TGTGCCAGCAGCTTAGTAGGACAGGGGGCTGGCTACACCTTC
CASSLVGQGAGYTF
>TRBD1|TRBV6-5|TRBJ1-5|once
TGTGCCAGCAGTCGGACAGGGAGGTTGGATCAGCCCCAGCATTTT
CASSRTGRLDQPQHF
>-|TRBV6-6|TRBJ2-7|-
TGTGCCAGCAGTTACTCGAATTCAGGCGCCTACGAGCAGTACTTC
CASSYSNSGAYEQYF
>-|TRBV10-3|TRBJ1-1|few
TGTGCCACCCGACAGGCCATGAACACTGAAGCTTTCTTT
CATRQAMNTEAFF
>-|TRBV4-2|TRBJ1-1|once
TGTGCCAGCAGCCAAGAAGGTTATCCCGACAGTGAAGCTTTCTTT
CASSQEGYPDSEAFF
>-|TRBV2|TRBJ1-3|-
TGTGCCAGCAGTATGACAACAGGGCTCTCTGGAAACACCATATATTTT
CASSMTTGLSGNTIYF
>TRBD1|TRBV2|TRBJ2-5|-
TGTGCCAGCAGTGCGGGACAGGACGGGACCCAGTACTTC
CASSAGQDGTQYF
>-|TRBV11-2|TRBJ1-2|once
TGTGCCAGCAGCTTAGATCCTACAGTTCGGGGCTACACCTTC
CASSLDPTVRGYTF
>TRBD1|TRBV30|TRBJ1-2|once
TGTGCCTGGAGTAAAGTGACAGGGACTAACTATGGCTACACCTTC
CAWSKVTGTNYGYTF
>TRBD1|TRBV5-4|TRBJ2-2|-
TGTGCCAGCAGCCCGGGACAGGGGAGGTCCGGGGAGCTGTTTTTT
CASSPGQGRSGELFF
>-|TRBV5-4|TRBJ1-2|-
TGTGCCAGCAGCCGTGCAGGGGTTAACTATGGCTACACCTTC
CASSRAGVNYGYTF
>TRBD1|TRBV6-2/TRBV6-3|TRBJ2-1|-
TGTGCCAGCAGTAAACCGGGACAGAGCTACAATGAGCAGTTCTTC
CASSKPGQSYNEQFF
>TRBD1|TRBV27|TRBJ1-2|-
TGTGCCAGCAGTCCCGGGACAGGGGACTATGGCTACACCTTC
CASSPGTGDYGYTF
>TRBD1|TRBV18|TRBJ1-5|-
TGTGCCAGCTCACCACCGCTAACAGGGGGCGGAAATCAGCCCCAGCATTTT
CASSPPLTGGGNQPQHF
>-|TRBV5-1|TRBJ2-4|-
TGCGCCACCTCGCCCCGGGGGGCTGAGGACATTCAGTACTTC
CATSPRGAEDIQYF
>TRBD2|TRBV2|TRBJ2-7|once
TGTGCCAGCAGTGATACCGGGGGGTCCTACGAGCAGTACTTC
CASSDTGGSYEQYF
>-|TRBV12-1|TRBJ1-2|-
TGTGCCAGCAGCATCCCCCCGACAGCACCTGTATATGGCTACACCTTC
CASSIPPTAPVYGYTF
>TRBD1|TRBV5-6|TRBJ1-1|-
TGTGCCAGCAGCTTTCGGACAGGTGAAGCTTTCTTT
CASSFRTGEAFF